This record covers a single T cell receptor beta chain. Its antigen is still unknown. Per-base qualities were not stored, and no clone one base away is much larger. This sample is part of a study of neoadjuvant nivolumab and ipilimumab in lung cancer (dated by TCRdb to 2019 to 2021). Describing the broader study: Nivolumab was given at 3 mg/kg intravenously on days 1, 15 and 29, and the combination arm added ipilimumab 1 mg/kg on day 1 only. For each study arm, the primary endpoint of the trial was the rate of major pathologic response (MPR) in the intention-to-treat population. Of the 45 or so patients with operable NSCLC treated in the trial, about 23 were randomized to nivolumab monotherapy and roughly 21 to nivolumab plus ipilimumab. TCR repertoires in pretherapy (baseline) peripheral blood were compared with TCR repertoires in tumors resected at surgery after neoadjuvant immune checkpoint blockade. Matched pretherapy and resected tumor pairs were analyzed for seven patients, of whom four received nivolumab and three received nivolumab plus ipilimumab. General study outcomes and caveats: TCR richness and clonality were greater in resected tumors than in tumor-adjacent uninvolved lung, and increases were seen in more dual-therapy-treated tumors. Pretherapy blood TCR richness correlated positively with richness in tumors resected after neoadjuvant therapy (Spearman R ≈ 0.8). From pretherapy to surgery, tumor T-cell richness and clonality went up in three of three dual-therapy tumors, versus only two of four nivolumab-treated tumors. TCR sequencing was performed in a small number of samples. No significant correlation was found between TCR clonality and pathologic tumor regression, and only one major-pathologic-response sample was available for the clonality analysis.

CDR1 and CDR2, per the germline V gene, are MNHNS and SASEGT. V is reduced by 6 bases and J by 1 base, leaving a spacing of 15 bases between them. The cysteine opens and the phenylalanine closes a CDR3 of 15 amino acids. Of all the DNA, just the CDR3 is kept, 45 bases in frame from base 1. Libraries were prepared through the immunoSEQ multiplex PCR assay. The authors' pipeline ran thus. Richness and clonality were used to summarize the repertoires, and clones that significantly expanded or contracted between pre- and post-therapy samples were identified. What TCRdb holds here is the immuneACCESS table cut down to in-frame rearrangements. Part of the clones is not present; checked against another copy, under half of the missing clones reflect an unresolved V gene, and the others are unexplained. V and J calls and clone size are copied from that table; D and trimming were computed from the DNA. Recorded for this sample are 10,000 or so clones; 60% to 80% of them occurred a single time. The leading ten clones occupy 6.5% to 8.5% of the sample.

The sample's time point label is to be understood as: at surgical resection after neoadjuvant nivolumab +/- ipilimumab. Samples were obtained from the phase 2 randomized NEOSTAR trial, in which neoadjuvant nivolumab or nivolumab plus ipilimumab followed by surgery was tested in operable NSCLC. The material sequenced was tumor tissue, taken after neoadjuvant nivolumab, alone or with ipilimumab, at or shortly before surgery. This clonotype was obtained from an adult with non-small cell lung cancer. Some clones in this sample may be carry-over from other donors' samples. The chain uses TRBV6-1 and TRBJ1-1; the D region possibly corresponds to TRBD1 (5 bases align). CDR3 reads: CASRLGGSGNTEAFF. Read as DNA, the sequence is TGTGCCAGCAGACTGGGGGGGAGTGGGAACACTGAAGCTTTCTTT.